The present entry profiles one T cell receptor beta chain with its context. This specimen belongs to a study of CD8 T cells in Susac syndrome. RNA totalling roughly 0.5 to 1 ug underwent reverse transcription with random hexamers. Amplification of TCR beta CDR3 by immunoSEQ multiplex PCR spanned 54 Vbeta and 13 Jbeta. Using its own MiXCR run on the immunoSEQ multiplex PCR reads, TCRdb lists one record per CDR3 protein. The repertoire holds roughly 120,000 distinct CDR3 sequences, over 85% seen once, with around 0.078% in the top ten. The sequenced target, TCR beta, came from blood CD8+ and CD4+ T cells. Healthy donors served as the controls. They were matched for age and sex. The sequenced sample consisted of CD4+ T cells from PBMCs. The TCR was taken from a human donor in good health.

This chain's CDR3 is CASSSTSPTQYF. CDR3 coding DNA: TGTGCCAGCAGTTCGACTTCCCCTACGCAGTATTTT. The chain links TRBV12-3 or TRBV12-4 to TRBJ2-3; D gene uncertain. V was cut by 4 bases and J by 8 bases, with 10 bases left in between. The CDR3 is 12 amino acids.